Listed here are 5 T cell receptor beta chains from one sample, sequenced in a study of T cell changes during pregnancy in multiple sclerosis. Profiling relied on immunoSEQ multiplex PCR, and the TCRdb table lists in-frame clones only, not all of them. This table has 60,000 to 70,000 clones, about nine tenths appearing once. The material sequenced was peripheral blood, taken in the second trimester of pregnancy. Receptor source: a female donor with multiple sclerosis, enrolled in a pregnancy study.

On this clone: Germline is not matched at one junction end, which may reflect a read error. CDR3 protein: CASSQEPSIWNEQFF. The CDR3 DNA reads as TGTGCCAGCAGTCAAGAACCTAGTATTTGGAATGAGCAGTTCTTC. The gene calls are TRBV4-2 and TRBJ2-1; D is uncertain. Germline V CDR1 and CDR2: LGHNA, YNFKEQ. CDR3 length: 15 residues.

The rearrangement joins TRBV7-2 to TRBJ1-5; TRBD1 matches at 8 bases. Germline-derived CDR1 and CDR2 are SGHTA and FQGNSA. The CDR3 is made up of 15 amino acids. V was clipped by 5 bases and J by 4 bases; unmatched bases: 7. This CDR3 reads CASSRGTGRNQPQHF. The CDR3 nucleotides are TGTGCCAGCAGCCGAGGGACAGGACGAAATCAGCCCCAGCATTTT.

The rearrangement joins TRBV30 to TRBJ2-7; 11 nucleotides agree with TRBD2. The CDR3 consists of 11 residues. V gave up 0 bases and J gave up 12 bases; unmatched junction bases: 1. Germline values: CDR1 GTSNPN, CDR2 SVGIG (reference sequence). The CDR3 bases are TGTGCCTGGAGTGTACTAGCGGGAGTGTACTTC. It codes for CAWSVLAGVYF.

This chain connects TRBV7-2 to TRBJ1-1, with 9 bases that match TRBD1. The junction had 12 bases not matched to a gene; V was cut back by 5 bases and J by 11 bases. This CDR3 is built from 14 residues. The V gene's germline CDR1 is SGHTA and CDR2 FQGNSA. The CDR3 spells CASSPGQGQRGAFF. The CDR3 DNA is TGTGCCAGCAGCCCGGGACAGGGCCAGCGGGGCGCTTTCTTT.

This clone was detected only once. The chain uses TRBV7-6 and TRBJ1-5, with a weak D call TRBD1 (5 bases). The CDR3 is 14 amino acids. The V gene's germline CDR1 is SGHVS and CDR2 FNYEAQ. The germline V and J ends were trimmed by 5 bases and 2 bases, with 10 bases remaining between them. CDR3 residues: CASSPQQGNQPQHF. The CDR3 DNA reads as TGTGCCAGCAGCCCGCAACAGGGCAATCAGCCCCAGCATTTT. Full variable domain (rest looked up from reference TRBV7-6 and TRBJ1-5): GAGVSQSPRYKVTKRGQDVALRCDPISGHVSLYWYRQALGQGPEFLTYFNYEAQQDKSGLPNDRFSAERPEGSISTLTIQRTEQRDSAMYRCASSPQQGNQPQHFGDGTRLSIL.